The present T cell receptor (beta chain) was sequenced within a study of OX40 agonist ivuxolimab in advanced cancers. In the study overall: With ivuxolimab, an agonistic anti-OX40 (CD134) antibody, patients were treated. Partial responses were observed in three patients, of whom one had hepatocellular carcinoma and two had cutaneous melanoma. Whole-study results and caveats: The study found that CD8+ T cells averaged more expanded clones than CD4+.

V was pared by 3 bases and J by 5 bases, with 5 bases between. Germline values: CDR1 MRHNA, CDR2 SNTAGT. The CDR3 length is 13 residues. As to this clone: Its cognate antigen is unknown.

Using immunoSEQ multiplex PCR, the repertoire was profiled, and TCRdb retains in-frame clones only, with some absent. The data show about 82,000 clones, 75% to 90% seen once. The chain has TRBV6-4 and TRBJ1-6, with D maybe TRBD1 (5 bases). The source is an adult with an advanced solid tumor such as melanoma, head and neck, liver or kidney cancer. The material was CD4+ or CD8+ T cells sorted from blood, obtained in a trial of the OX40 agonist ivuxolimab. CDR3 sequence: CASSEGDNSPLHF. CDR3 in DNA: TGTGCCAGCAGTGAAGGGGATAATTCACCCCTCCACTTT.